The 26 T cell receptor beta chains in this list originate from one sample, sequenced in a study of long-term antiretroviral therapy in people with HIV. Running of the v3.0 immunoSEQ assay took place at survey level. Data came from immunoSEQ multiplex PCR; TCRdb stores just in-frame clones and leaves some out. The table shows about 21,000 clones, with around 86% occurring only once. Sequences were derived from unsorted PBMCs, sampled 0.2 years before starting antiretroviral therapy. The receptors were gathered from a man younger than 35 with HIV.

This sequence joins TRBV11-2 and TRBJ1-4, with D uncertain. This CDR3 has 12 amino acids. Germline CDR1 is SGHAT and CDR2 is FQNNGV. The germline V and J ends were trimmed by 1 base and 7 bases, with 4 bases remaining between them. The CDR3 is CASSLGSEKLFF. The DNA for the CDR3 is TGTGCCAGCAGCTTAGGGTCTGAAAAACTGTTTTTT. The variable domain in full, completed from reference TRBV11-2 and TRBJ1-4, reads EAGVAQSPRYKIIEKRQSVAFWCNPISGHATLYWYQQILGQGPKLLIQFQNNGVVDDSQLPKDRFSAERLKGVDSTLKIQPAKLEDSAVYLCASSLGSEKLFFGSGTQLSVL.

This clone was observed a handful of times. V usage is TRBV11-2 and J usage is TRBJ2-3, with D hard to call. The V gene's germline CDR1 is SGHAT and CDR2 FQNNGV. Between the trimmed V and J ends, which lost 3 bases and 1 base, there was a span of 5 bases. This CDR3 spans 13 amino acids. CDR3 DNA: TGTGCCAGCAGCTTCCAGGGCACAGATACGCAGTATTTT. This sequence encodes CASSFQGTDTQYF.

The J gene is TRBJ1-1, the V gene TRBV30; maybe TRBD1 (6 bases). Trimming cost V 5 bases and J 2 bases, with 12 bases left between them. This CDR3 has 13 residues. Germline CDR1 is GTSNPN and CDR2 is SVGIG (reference sequence). The CDR3 loop is CAWVGTPNTEAFF. CDR3 nucleotide sequence: TGTGCCTGGGTCGGGACACCTAACACTGAAGCTTTCTTT.

The CDR3 DNA sequence: TGTGCCAGCTCACCACCGTTCTTGGTTGGGGCCAACGTCCTGACTTTC. This sequence encodes CASSPPFLVGANVLTF. The chain has TRBV18 and TRBJ2-6; D is ambiguous. Per the germline V gene, CDR1 is KGHSH and CDR2 is LQKENI. The CDR3 sequence is 16 residues long. The V gene lost 0 bases and the J gene lost 3 bases, with 9 bases spanning the gap.

The genes are TRBV7-9 and TRBJ2-1, with D hard to call. From germline, CDR1 is SEHNR and CDR2 FQNEAQ (reference sequence). The V end was cut by 4 bases, the J end by 5 bases, with 9 bases between. The CDR3 has 13 amino acids. CDR3 protein: CASSYQVNNEQFF. Here the CDR3 DNA reads TGTGCCAGCAGCTACCAAGTTAACAATGAGCAGTTCTTC.

The V gene is TRBV6-1, the J gene TRBJ2-7; 7 bases are shared with TRBD1. The germline gives CDR1 MNHNS, CDR2 SASEGT. The CDR3 length is 13 residues. After removal of 4 bases from V and 2 bases from J, the junction contained 2 bases not matched to a gene. The CDR3 protein is CASSVGQAYEQYF. The CDR3 DNA reads TGTGCCAGCAGTGTCGGACAGGCCTACGAGCAGTACTTC.

V is TRBV11-2 and J is TRBJ2-4; D call uncertain. From germline, CDR1 is SGHAT and CDR2 FQNNGV. The CDR3 runs to 13 residues. With 2 bases removed from V and 9 bases from J, the gap between germline ends came to 11 bases. For the CDR3, the DNA is TGTGCCAGCAGCTTAAGTGGTGGCGGCATTCAGTACTTC. This sequence encodes CASSLSGGGIQYF.

V is TRBV6-6 and J is TRBJ1-2; possibly TRBD1 for D (5 bases). The ends were cut back, 0 bases at V and 4 bases at J, with 12 bases in the middle. CDR3 length: 15 amino acids. The germline V gene has CDR1 MNHNY and CDR2 SVGAGI (reference sequence). In DNA, the CDR3 is TGTGCCAGCAGTTACTCCCAGGGCGAGGTCTATGGCTACACCTTC. It specifies CASSYSQGEVYGYTF.

V is TRBV7-6 and J is TRBJ2-1; the match to TRBD2 covers 9 bases. The CDR3 extends over 15 amino acids. V trimming: 5 bases; J trimming: 7 bases; junction bases outside the gene matches: 9. Per germline, CDR1 SGHVS and CDR2 FNYEAQ. CDR3 bases: TGTGCCAGCAGCCCACCTAGCGGGGCTGGGAATGAGCAGTTCTTC. It codes for CASSPPSGAGNEQFF.

The chain links TRBV5-1 to TRBJ1-1; D is ambiguous. CDR1 and CDR2 from the germline V gene are SGHRS and YFSETQ. The V end lost 3 bases, the J end lost 7 bases, and 25 bases lay between the germline ends. The CDR3 contains 17 residues. The chain's CDR3 is CASSSDGSIGSQFEAFF. CDR3 sequence (DNA): TGCGCCAGCAGCTCGGATGGAAGTATCGGATCGCAGTTTGAAGCTTTCTTT.

CDR3 amino acids: CSVAGLLNTEAFF. The CDR3 bases are TGCAGCGTTGCGGGACTCTTGAACACTGAAGCTTTCTTT. The V and J genes are TRBV29-1 and TRBJ1-1; tentative D call: TRBD1 (5 bases). V was shortened by 4 bases and J by 0 bases, with 9 bases between the two germline ends. Germline V gene data show CDR1 as SQVTM and CDR2 as ANQGSEA. The CDR3 has 13 amino acids. The variable domain in full, completed from reference TRBV29-1 and TRBJ1-1, reads SAVISQKPSRDICQRGTSLTIQCQVDSQVTMMFWYRQQPGQSLTLIATANQGSEATYESGFVIDKFPISRPNLTFSTLTVSNMSPEDSSIYLCSVAGLLNTEAFFGQGTRLTVV.

The J gene is TRBJ1-1, the V gene TRBV6-1; D ambiguous. CDR3 size: 15 residues. CDR1 and CDR2 (germline): MNHNS, SASEGT. Trimming cost V 6 bases and J 2 bases, with 16 bases left between them. In nucleotides, the CDR3 is TGTGCCAGCAGGGGGTTTTTGGGGTCCAACACTGAAGCTTTCTTT. Its translation is CASRGFLGSNTEAFF.

This clone has just one count. J is TRBJ2-1 and V is TRBV7-9; D may be TRBD2 (6 bases). Per germline, CDR1 SEHNR and CDR2 FQNEAQ (reference sequence). There are 13 residues in the CDR3. V lost 1 base, J lost 9 bases, and 10 bases lay in between. The CDR3 DNA reads TGTGCCAGCAGCTTAGTACTAGCTATTGAGCAGTTCTTC. It specifies CASSLVLAIEQFF.

The chain couples TRBV5-1 to TRBJ2-1; D gene ambiguous. V was trimmed by 2 bases and J by 4 bases, leaving 13 bases between them. The CDR3 is 15 residues long. The germline V gene encodes CDR1 SGHRS and CDR2 YFSETQ. For the CDR3, the DNA is TGCGCCAGCAGCTTTGGGCAGGCGGTATACAATGAGCAGTTCTTC. This encodes CASSFGQAVYNEQFF.

J is TRBJ2-1 and V is TRBV4-1; D gene unclear. Trimming left V 0 bases short and J 7 bases short, with 10 bases between. The germline V gene encodes CDR1 MGHRA and CDR2 YSYEKL. The CDR3 has 14 amino acids. In DNA, the CDR3 is TGCGCCAGCAGCCAAGAGACTGGTACTAATGAGCAGTTCTTC. This codes for CASSQETGTNEQFF.

This clone appeared a single time. The chain uses TRBV30 and TRBJ2-5; the D is unclear. Germline lookup yields CDR1 GTSNPN and CDR2 SVGIG (reference sequence). CDR3 length: 14 amino acids. V dropped 0 bases and J dropped 2 bases, with 10 bases sitting between them. Here the CDR3 reads CAWSVLVNQETQYF. In nucleotides, the CDR3 is TGTGCCTGGAGTGTTCTAGTGAATCAAGAGACCCAGTACTTC.

A single count supports this clone. This sequence joins TRBV11-2 and TRBJ2-7; 7 bases are a match to TRBD1. The V and J ends lost 5 bases and 1 base, in that order; junction bases with no gene match: 8. CDR1 and CDR2 (germline): SGHAT, FQNNGV. CDR3 length: 15 amino acids. In DNA, the CDR3 is TGTGCCAGCAGCGGCCTCAGGGGGAGATCCTACGAGCAGTACTTC. This translates into CASSGLRGRSYEQYF.

Remarks on this clone: The sample holds other DNA sequences that translate to the same CDR3. The J gene is TRBJ1-4, the V gene TRBV2; unclear D gene. This CDR3 has 14 residues. Germline-derived CDR1 and CDR2 are SNHLY and FYNNEI. Trimming removed 7 bases from V and 3 bases from J, with 12 bases in between. CDR3 nucleotide sequence: TGTGCCAGCACCACGACACAACCTAATGAAAAACTGTTTTTT. It encodes CASTTTQPNEKLFF.

The CDR3 coding sequence is TGCGCCAGCAGCCAGACCCTCGCTCCCTACGAGCAGTACTTC. Its protein is CASSQTLAPYEQYF. The V and J genes are TRBV4-1 and TRBJ2-7; the D is unclear. CDR1 MGHRA and CDR2 YSYEKL come from the germline V gene. The CDR3 sequence is 14 residues long. Trimming stripped 3 bases from V and 2 bases from J, with 11 bases between.

This chain joins TRBV13 and TRBJ2-6, with TRBD1 identical over 8 bases. CDR3 length: 15 amino acids. The germline CDR1 and CDR2 sequences are PRHDT and FYEKMQ (reference sequence). V shed 4 bases and J 3 bases; nucleotides not matched to a gene: 2. CDR3 sequence: CASSYRGSGANVLTF. In nucleotides, the CDR3 is TGTGCCAGCAGCTACAGGGGGAGTGGGGCCAACGTCCTGACTTTC.

The chain employs TRBV6-1 and TRBJ2-5; the D gene is possibly TRBD1 (6 bases). This CDR3 comprises 13 residues. Between the trimmed V and J ends, which lost 7 bases and 2 bases, there was a span of 11 bases. In germline, CDR1 is MNHNS, CDR2 SASEGT. In DNA, the CDR3 is TGTGCCAGCACCAGGGGCGTTCAAGAGACCCAGTACTTC. It translates to CASTRGVQETQYF.

The chain combines TRBV2 with TRBJ2-1, with 8 bases aligning to TRBD2. The CDR3 has 14 amino acids. Germline V CDR1 and CDR2: SNHLY, FYNNEI. J was trimmed by 6 bases and V by 4 bases; bases with no gene match: 5. The CDR3: CASSGREGRNEQFF. In nucleotides, the CDR3 is TGTGCCAGCAGTGGTCGGGAGGGCCGCAATGAGCAGTTCTTC.

The chain combines TRBV15 with TRBJ2-7, with TRBD2 identical over 7 bases. Trimming cost V 5 bases and J 6 bases; bases outside gene matches: 1. From germline, CDR1 is LNHNV and CDR2 YYDKDF (reference sequence). This CDR3 is 11 amino acids long. For the CDR3, the DNA is TGTGCCACCAGCGGGGGGGGCGAGCAGTACTTC. Residues: CATSGGGEQYF.

The genes are TRBV6-1 and TRBJ2-7; 7 nucleotides line up with TRBD1. The trim removed 2 bases at V and 2 bases at J, leaving 0 bases unmatched. CDR3 length: 13 residues. Per the germline V gene, CDR1 is MNHNS and CDR2 is SASEGT. The CDR3, as DNA: TGTGCCAGCAGTGAAAGGGGGCCCTACGAGCAGTACTTC. This translates into CASSERGPYEQYF.

The chain uses TRBV19 and TRBJ1-5; 7 bases line up with TRBD1. This CDR3 comprises 17 residues. The trim removed 3 bases at V and 6 bases at J, leaving 14 bases unmatched. CDR1 is LNHDA, CDR2 SQIVND, per germline (reference sequence). The CDR3, as DNA: TGTGCCAGTAGTATTGGAGCAGGGGGGGGGTTGACTCAGCCCCAGCATTTT. Amino acid sequence: CASSIGAGGGLTQPQHF.

This clone was observed once. The V and J genes are TRBV18 and TRBJ2-2, with TRBD2 matching 9 bases. Germline V gene lookup returns CDR1 KGHSH and CDR2 LQKENI. This CDR3 is built from 16 residues. With V trimmed by 6 bases and J by 3 bases, 8 bases remained unmatched. CDR3 sequence: CASSPFSGGYTGELFF. CDR3 in DNA: TGTGCCAGCTCTCCCTTTAGCGGGGGATACACCGGGGAGCTGTTTTTT.